This T cell receptor (beta chain) came from a study of Graves' ophthalmopathy and Graves' hyperthyroidism (dated by TCRdb to between 2017 and 2018). Some background on the complete study: Hyperthyroidism was defined as stable when no progression to ophthalmopathy occurred within 18 months of follow-up. Following sample collection, hyperthyroidism patients were given methimazole at a starting dose of 30 mg daily, and ophthalmopathy patients were given high-dose intravenous methylprednisolone. The independent validation cohort included about 19 hyperthyroidism patients plus 17 patients who later progressed from hyperthyroidism to ophthalmopathy. In total, 135 blood samples were TCR-sequenced: approximately 42 ophthalmopathy, under 85 hyperthyroidism and roughly 17 hyperthyroidism-to-ophthalmopathy patients. TCR beta repertoire signatures were used to distinguish Graves' ophthalmopathy from Graves' hyperthyroidism and to predict progression to ophthalmopathy. T-cell repertoires of thyroid tissue and blood were compared in six hyperthyroidism patients. To explore V-J signatures that distinguish ophthalmopathy from hyperthyroidism, a discovery set of more than 90 patients was enrolled, made up of around 40 with ophthalmopathy and roughly 57 with stable hyperthyroidism. Broad study findings and their caveats: Most expanded thyroid clonotypes with a frequency above 0.001 also appeared in blood, which suggests that blood repertoires may reflect the immune response in the thyroid. Sample size was not statistically predetermined, and group allocation was not concealed from the investigators. In validation, the model predicted ophthalmopathy progression with 55% to 71% sensitivity and about 73% specificity; some 13 predicted patients were CT-confirmed with GO in a median of approximately six months. Ophthalmopathy was separated from stable hyperthyroidism by the 13-signature model with about 90% sensitivity and just under 84% specificity in cross-validation and with 80%/75% in the test set.

For repertoire sequencing, TCR beta CDR3 regions were amplified from RNA transcripts. HTBI primers and the Qiagen OneStep RT-PCR kit were used in a first-round RT-PCR, which was followed by a second-round multiplex PCR, size selection and purification. Sequencing of the libraries was carried out on an Illumina HiSeq2000 in paired-end mode with 100 bp reads. As for the authors' bioinformatics: SOAPnuke was used for read processing, and reads with adapters, uncalled bases, a mean Phred below 15, or no exact constant-primer or identifier match were discarded. COPE v1.2.5 was used to merge the high-quality paired reads. Unique nucleotide sequences were defined as clonotypes and aligned to IMGT TRB V, D and J references using MiTCR v1.1. Only V-J combinations with frequency above 0.0001 were analysed, covering about 99% of repertoires. For each V-J combination, a TCR clonal expansion and chaos score was defined as the ratio of F50 clonal expansion to chaos observed in the TCRdist matrix. Welch's t-statistics and random forest were used to reduce features to about 13 V-J combinations, which were fed into a naive Bayes classifier. The similarity between thyroid and blood repertoires was quantified using the Morisita-Horn index. TCRdb passed the public sequencing reads through fastp at Q25 and MiXCR, retaining productive beta sequences. Identical CDR3 protein sequences are pooled into one entry, listed with their most common genes and DNA. TCRdb, not the original authors, processed these V and J calls. The sample records about 1.2 million distinct CDR3 sequences, about two fifths of which are singletons. The top ten constitute around 10% of the sample.

This clonotype appeared many times. The clone's antigen remains unknown. No qualities accompany the bases; no much larger clone lies one base away. Patients with hyperthyroidism were aged 18 to 65 years, had been newly diagnosed, and had a disease duration of less than 2 months. Patients with other autoimmune diseases, uncontrolled infections, pregnancy or lactation were excluded from the study. Clinical symptoms, serum thyroxine, TRAb, thyroid ultrasound and orbital computed tomography formed the basis of the diagnosis. Total RNA was extracted with Trizol reagent and quality-checked on an Agilent 2100 Bioanalyzer. The germline ends are 6 bases apart after V is trimmed by 0 bases and J by 0 bases. The CDR3 holds 15 amino acids from the cysteine to the phenylalanine. The kept DNA is CDR3 alone, 45 bases in frame from the first base. CDR1 and CDR2, per the germline V gene, are MNHEY and SVGAGI.

The receptor comes from an adult man with Graves' hyperthyroidism. The sequenced material came from peripheral blood or thyroid tissue (not recorded which). The chain joins TRBV6-5 to TRBJ1-5; a confident D gene designation cannot be given. DNA sequence: TGTGCCAGCAGTTACTCGAGTAGTAGCAATCAGCCCCAGCATTTT. Translation gives CASSYSSSSNQPQHF.